A single sample is the source of the 21 T cell receptor beta chains below, sequenced in a study of blood T cell repertoires in COVID-19. Generated by immunoSEQ multiplex PCR, the TCRdb table keeps only in-frame clones and is missing some. Among about 120,000 clones listed, about 90% were seen once. The sample taken for sequencing was peripheral blood. These receptors all stem from a woman between 65 and 79 years old with acute or convalescent COVID-19.

The genes are TRBV11-2 and TRBJ1-5; TRBD1 agrees at 7 bases. The CDR3 consists of 15 residues. Trimming removed 1 base from V and 6 bases from J; junction bases left unmatched: 6. The germline V gene has CDR1 SGHAT and CDR2 FQNNGV. Written as DNA, the CDR3 is TGTGCCAGCAGCTTAGGGACAGGTGGAGTTCAGCCCCAGCATTTT. This gives the protein CASSLGTGGVQPQHF.

The chain recombines TRBV5-6 with TRBJ2-7; 7 positions agree with TRBD1. The length of the CDR3 is 16 residues. CDR1 and CDR2 (germline): SGHDT, YYEEEE. The J segment lost 0 bases and the V segment lost 4 bases, leaving 10 bases of the junction unmatched. CDR3 protein: CASSRQGTLSSYEQYF. The CDR3 nucleotides read TGTGCCAGCAGCCGACAGGGTACCCTTAGCTCCTACGAGCAGTACTTC.

This clone was observed a few times. The genes are TRBV5-6 and TRBJ2-7, with TRBD1 as a possible D gene (5 bases). This CDR3 is built from 12 residues. V was shortened by 5 bases and J by 6 bases, with 12 bases between the two germline ends. In germline, CDR1 is SGHDT, CDR2 YYEEEE. The CDR3 nucleotides read TGTGCCAGCAGAAGGGATCAGGGCGAGCAGTACTTC. This sequence encodes CASRRDQGEQYF.

This chain connects TRBV3-1 (or the pseudogene TRBV3-2) to TRBJ1-6; D uncertain. Germline-derived CDR1 and CDR2 are LGHDT and YNNKEL (reference sequence). With 0 bases removed from V and 7 bases from J, the gap between germline ends came to 10 bases. The CDR3 loop spans 15 amino acids. The CDR3 DNA sequence: TGTGCCAGCAGCCAAGATCGGGCGGGAAATTCACCCCTCCACTTT. Encoded protein: CASSQDRAGNSPLHF.

The rearrangement joins TRBV5-5 to TRBJ1-2, with a possible D match to TRBD1 (5 bases). The ends were cut back, 2 bases at V and 4 bases at J, with 12 bases in the middle. The CDR3 runs 14 residues. Germline V gene data show CDR1 as SGHKS and CDR2 as YYEKEE (reference sequence). The CDR3 DNA sequence: TGTGCCAGCAGCTTATCAGGGTTTAGCTATGGCTACACCTTC. Amino acids: CASSLSGFSYGYTF.

This chain connects TRBV9 to TRBJ2-1, with 12 bases identical to TRBD2. Germline CDR1 and CDR2: SGDLS and YYNGEE. The CDR3 runs to 17 residues. V shed 0 bases, J shed 5 bases, and the junction held 6 bases outside the gene matches. This chain's CDR3 is CASSVGPLAGGHNEQFF. CDR3 nucleotide sequence: TGTGCCAGCAGCGTAGGGCCCCTAGCGGGGGGGCACAATGAGCAGTTCTTC.

The J gene is TRBJ1-2, the V gene TRBV27, with D perhaps TRBD1 (6 bases). The CDR3 covers 16 residues. Trimming took 7 bases from V and 2 from J, leaving 20 bases between them. Germline V gives CDR1 MNHEY, CDR2 SMNVEV (reference sequence). CDR3 bases: TGTGCCAGCACCCGCACGGGGGGGGCACCCAACTATGGCTACACCTTC. Encoded protein: CASTRTGGAPNYGYTF.

There are a few counts of this clone. The chain joins TRBV4-1 to TRBJ1-2; maybe TRBD1 (6 bases). There are 14 residues in the CDR3. CDR1 is MGHRA, CDR2 YSYEKL, per germline. The V gene lost 7 bases and the J gene lost 4 bases, with 16 bases spanning the gap. CDR3 nucleotides: TGCGCCAGCACCACTACAGGGAGATCCTATGGCTACACCTTC. Its protein product is CASTTTGRSYGYTF.

This chain connects TRBV3-1 (or the pseudogene TRBV3-2) to TRBJ2-7; D is unresolved. Germline assignment: CDR1 LGHDT and CDR2 YNNKEL (reference sequence). V was cut by 0 bases and J by 8 bases, with 11 bases left in between. The CDR3 contains 13 residues. CDR3 sequence: CASSQDLWSQQYF. The CDR3 region has the DNA TGTGCCAGCAGCCAAGATCTCTGGAGCCAGCAGTACTTC.

This chain connects TRBV7-2 to TRBJ2-1; D might be TRBD1 (5 bases). CDR3 length: 13 residues. Germline V lookup: CDR1 SGHTA, CDR2 FQGNSA. Trimming shortened V by 5 bases and J by 7 bases, and 12 bases separated the two germline ends. CDR3: CASSPRTGNEQFF. CDR3 bases: TGTGCCAGCAGCCCGCGTACAGGAAATGAGCAGTTCTTC.

Details on this clone: Other DNA sequences of this sample code for an identical CDR3. Written as DNA, the CDR3 is TGTGCCAGCAGTTTACAGGGTAATGGCTACACCTTC. It codes for CASSLQGNGYTF. The genes are TRBV28 and TRBJ1-2, with D possibly TRBD1 on 5 matching bases. The CDR3 sequence is 12 residues long. CDR1 is MDHEN, CDR2 SYDVKM, per germline. Trimming left V 2 bases short and J 6 bases short, with 7 bases between.

This chain uses TRBV4-1 with TRBJ1-6; D gene uncertain. V lost 2 bases and J lost 6, with 11 bases in between. Germline V gene data show CDR1 as MGHRA and CDR2 as YSYEKL. The CDR3 has 15 residues. Written as DNA, the CDR3 is TGCGCCAGCAGCCAACCCGACCGGGGTAATTCACCCCTCCACTTT. This translates into CASSQPDRGNSPLHF.

The rearrangement uses TRBV11-3 and TRBJ1-2; 8 nucleotides line up with TRBD1. The germline gives CDR1 SGHNT, CDR2 YENEEA. The V segment lost 4 bases and the J segment 8 bases; nucleotides outside the gene matches: 9. The CDR3 loop spans 14 amino acids. The CDR3 region has the DNA TGTGCCAGCAGCTCCCAGACAGGGGTAAAAGGCTACACCTTC. It specifies CASSSQTGVKGYTF. The whole variable domain, filled in from reference TRBV11-3 and TRBJ1-2, reads EAGVVQSPRYKIIEKKQPVAFWCNPISGHNTLYWYLQNLGQGPELLIRYENEEAVDDSQLPKDRFSAERLKGVDSTLKIQPAELGDSAVYLCASSSQTGVKGYTFGSGTRLTVV.

DNA for the CDR3: TGCGCCAGCAGCCCGAGGACAGCTAACTATGGCTACACCTTC. The encoded protein is CASSPRTANYGYTF. V is TRBV5-1 and J is TRBJ1-2; TRBD1 is a possible D gene (6 bases). The V and J ends lost 4 bases and 0 bases respectively, with 10 bases between them. The CDR3 has 14 residues. Germline values: CDR1 SGHRS, CDR2 YFSETQ. The whole variable domain, filled in from reference TRBV5-1 and TRBJ1-2, reads KAGVTQTPRYLIKTRGQQVTLSCSPISGHRSVSWYQQTPGQGLQFLFEYFSETQRNKGNFPGRFSGRQFSNSRSEMNVSTLELGDSALYLCASSPRTANYGYTFGSGTRLTVV.

This rearrangement joins TRBV2 to TRBJ2-7, with 7 bases that match TRBD2. From germline, CDR1 is SNHLY and CDR2 FYNNEI. CDR3 length: 15 amino acids. After removal of 7 bases from V and 5 bases from J, the junction contained 14 bases not matched to a gene. The CDR3, as DNA: TGTGCCAGCACGAGGTACCAGACCCTAGCGGACGAGCAGTACTTC. Amino acids: CASTRYQTLADEQYF.

V is TRBV6-5 and J is TRBJ2-1, with D perhaps matching TRBD2 (5 bases). The CDR3 extends over 14 amino acids. The V end lost 7 bases, the J end lost 8 bases, and 18 bases lay between the germline ends. Germline values: CDR1 MNHEY, CDR2 SVGAGI. For the CDR3, the DNA is TGTGCCAGCACCCTGGACTCGGGCCCCTATGAGCAGTTCTTC. Translation: CASTLDSGPYEQFF.

The chain links TRBV19 to TRBJ2-5; TRBD2 aligns across 7 bases. This CDR3 comprises 12 residues. Trimming took 7 bases from V and 6 from J; bases not matched to a gene: 5. Germline loops: CDR1 LNHDA, CDR2 SQIVND (reference sequence). CDR3 DNA sequence: TGTGCCAGTATGGGGGGAGGGAAGACCCAGTACTTC. It specifies CASMGGGKTQYF.

V gene TRBV19 combines with J gene TRBJ2-1, with D uncertain. The germline gives CDR1 LNHDA, CDR2 SQIVND (reference sequence). The CDR3 is 14 residues long. V gave up 7 bases and J gave up 4 bases, with 14 bases separating them. DNA of the CDR3: TGTGCCAGTACCGAAATGGGCTCTTACAATGAGCAGTTCTTC. Its translation: CASTEMGSYNEQFF.

The rearrangement uses TRBV6-5 and TRBJ2-2; the match to TRBD1 covers 8 bases. Trimming removed 6 bases from V and 3 bases from J; junction bases left unmatched: 3. Per germline, CDR1 MNHEY and CDR2 SVGAGI. This CDR3 spans 14 amino acids. The CDR3 here is CASRQGVDTGELFF. The CDR3 bases are TGTGCCAGCAGACAGGGGGTGGACACCGGGGAGCTGTTTTTT.

This clone was seen only a few times. The rearrangement joins TRBV30 to TRBJ1-2, with D tentatively TRBD1 (5 bases). Germline CDR1 reads GTSNPN; CDR2 reads SVGIG (reference sequence). The ends were cut back, 5 bases at V and 2 bases at J, with 12 bases in the middle. The CDR3 length is 13 residues. For the CDR3, the DNA is TGTGCCTGGGGCCAGGGCGGAAACTATGGCTACACCTTC. Protein sequence: CAWGQGGNYGYTF.

The CDR3 reads CASSELGPNTGELFF. In DNA form, the CDR3 reads TGTGCCAGCAGTGAATTGGGGCCAAACACCGGGGAGCTGTTTTTT. The V and J genes are TRBV6-1 and TRBJ2-2, with D possibly TRBD1 on 5 matching bases. V was clipped by 2 bases and J by 2 bases, with 9 bases between them. Germline loops: CDR1 MNHNS, CDR2 SASEGT. The CDR3 has 15 amino acids.